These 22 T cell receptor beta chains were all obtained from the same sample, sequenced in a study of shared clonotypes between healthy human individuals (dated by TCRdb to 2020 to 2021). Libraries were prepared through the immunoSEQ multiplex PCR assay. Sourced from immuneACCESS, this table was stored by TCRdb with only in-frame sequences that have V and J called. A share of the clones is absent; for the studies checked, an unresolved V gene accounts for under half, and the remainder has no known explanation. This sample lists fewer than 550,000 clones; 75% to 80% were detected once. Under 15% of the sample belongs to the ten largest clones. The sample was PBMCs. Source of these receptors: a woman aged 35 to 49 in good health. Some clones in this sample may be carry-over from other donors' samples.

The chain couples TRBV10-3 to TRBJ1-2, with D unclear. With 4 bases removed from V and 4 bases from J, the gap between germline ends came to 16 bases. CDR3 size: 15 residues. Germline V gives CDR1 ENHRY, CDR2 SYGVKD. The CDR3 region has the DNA TGTGCCATCAGTGGGGAAAGGGAATGGGGCTATGGCTACACCTTC. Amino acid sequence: CAISGEREWGYGYTF.

The CDR3 is CASSPGLAGNEQFF. In nucleotides, the CDR3 is TGTGCCAGCAGCCCGGGACTAGCGGGGAATGAGCAGTTCTTC. This chain connects TRBV2 to TRBJ2-1, with 13 bases fitting TRBD2. This CDR3 has 14 residues. J was trimmed by 7 bases and V by 6 bases; bases with no gene match: 3. The germline V gene encodes CDR1 SNHLY and CDR2 FYNNEI.

Written as DNA, the CDR3 is TGTGCCAGCAGTTTAGGACAGCAAAGATCACCCCTCCACTTT. Its translation is CASSLGQQRSPLHF. The chain combines TRBV28 with TRBJ1-6, with D possibly being TRBD1 (6 bases). The CDR3 is 14 amino acids. V was pared by 2 bases and J by 10 bases, with 12 bases between. Per the germline V gene, CDR1 is MDHEN and CDR2 is SYDVKM.

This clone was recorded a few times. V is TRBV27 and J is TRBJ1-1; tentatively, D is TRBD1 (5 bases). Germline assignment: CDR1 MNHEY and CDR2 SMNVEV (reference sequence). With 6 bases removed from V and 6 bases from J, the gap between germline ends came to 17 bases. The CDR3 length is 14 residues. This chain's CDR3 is CASRSRQGHSEAFF. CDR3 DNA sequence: TGTGCCAGCAGATCCCGGCAGGGTCACTCTGAAGCTTTCTTT.

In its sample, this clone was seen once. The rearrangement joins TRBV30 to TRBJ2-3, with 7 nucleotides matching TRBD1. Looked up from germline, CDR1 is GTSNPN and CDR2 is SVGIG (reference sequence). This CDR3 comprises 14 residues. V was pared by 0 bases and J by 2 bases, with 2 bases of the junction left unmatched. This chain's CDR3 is CAWSVDRATDTQYF. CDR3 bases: TGTGCCTGGAGTGTTGACAGGGCCACAGATACGCAGTATTTT.

The CDR3 reads CASGGMETQYF. CDR3 nucleotide sequence: TGTGCCAGTGGTGGAATGGAGACCCAGTACTTC. The chain uses TRBV19 and TRBJ2-5; D not certain. Trimming took 8 bases from V and 5 from J, leaving 9 bases between them. Germline assignment: CDR1 LNHDA and CDR2 SQIVND (reference sequence). This CDR3 comprises 11 residues.

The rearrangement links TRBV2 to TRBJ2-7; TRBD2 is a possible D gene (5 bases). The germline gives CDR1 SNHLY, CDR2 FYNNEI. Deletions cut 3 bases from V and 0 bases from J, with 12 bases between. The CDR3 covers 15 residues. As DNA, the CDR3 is TGTGCCAGCAGTGAGGGGTGGGAGAGCTCCTACGAGCAGTACTTC. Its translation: CASSEGWESSYEQYF.

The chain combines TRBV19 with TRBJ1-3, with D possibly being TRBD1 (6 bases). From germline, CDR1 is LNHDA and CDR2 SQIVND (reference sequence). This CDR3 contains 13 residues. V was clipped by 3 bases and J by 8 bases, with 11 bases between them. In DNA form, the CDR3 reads TGTGCCAGTAGTATTGCACAGGGCGACACCATATATTTT. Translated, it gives CASSIAQGDTIYF.

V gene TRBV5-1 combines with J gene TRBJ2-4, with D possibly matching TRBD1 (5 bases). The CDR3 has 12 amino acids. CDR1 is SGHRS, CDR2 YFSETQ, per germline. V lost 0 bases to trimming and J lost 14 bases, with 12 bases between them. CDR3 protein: CASSLVGAIKYF. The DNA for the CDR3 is TGCGCCAGCAGCTTGGTTGGGGCGATTAAGTACTTC. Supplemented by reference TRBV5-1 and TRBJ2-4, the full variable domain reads KAGVTQTPRYLIKTRGQQVTLSCSPISGHRSVSWYQQTPGQGLQFLFEYFSETQRNKGNFPGRFSGRQFSNSRSEMNVSTLELGDSALYLCASSLVGAIKYFGAGTRLSVL.

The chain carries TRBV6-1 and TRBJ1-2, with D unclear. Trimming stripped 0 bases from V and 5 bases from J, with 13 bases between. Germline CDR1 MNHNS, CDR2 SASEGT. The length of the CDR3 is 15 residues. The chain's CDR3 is CASSEARARVYGYTF. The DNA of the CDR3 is TGTGCCAGCAGTGAAGCGAGGGCGCGGGTTTATGGCTACACCTTC.

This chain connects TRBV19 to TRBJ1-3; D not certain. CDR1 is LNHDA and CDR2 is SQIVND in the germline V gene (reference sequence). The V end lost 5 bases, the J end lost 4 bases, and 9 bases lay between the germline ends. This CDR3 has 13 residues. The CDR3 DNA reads TGTGCCAGTAGTCGCTGGGAAGGAAACACCATATATTTT. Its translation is CASSRWEGNTIYF.

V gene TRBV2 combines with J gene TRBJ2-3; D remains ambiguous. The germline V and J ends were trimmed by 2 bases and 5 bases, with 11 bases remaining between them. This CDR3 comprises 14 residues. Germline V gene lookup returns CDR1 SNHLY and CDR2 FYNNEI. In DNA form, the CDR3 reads TGTGCCAGCAGTGAACGGCGTTCGGGAGATACGCAGTATTTT. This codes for CASSERRSGDTQYF. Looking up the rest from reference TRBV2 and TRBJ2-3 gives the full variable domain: EPEVTQTPSHQVTQMGQEVILRCVPISNHLYFYWYRQILGQKVEFLVSFYNNEISEKSEIFDDQFSVERPDGSNFTLKIRSTKLEDSAMYFCASSERRSGDTQYFGPGTRLTVL.

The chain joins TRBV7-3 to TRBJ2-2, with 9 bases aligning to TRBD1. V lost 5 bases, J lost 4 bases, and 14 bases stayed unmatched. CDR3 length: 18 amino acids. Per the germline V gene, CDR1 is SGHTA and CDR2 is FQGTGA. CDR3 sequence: CASSPGTGIGRSTGELFF. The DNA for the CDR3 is TGTGCCAGCAGCCCAGGGACAGGGATTGGTCGTAGCACCGGGGAGCTGTTTTTT.

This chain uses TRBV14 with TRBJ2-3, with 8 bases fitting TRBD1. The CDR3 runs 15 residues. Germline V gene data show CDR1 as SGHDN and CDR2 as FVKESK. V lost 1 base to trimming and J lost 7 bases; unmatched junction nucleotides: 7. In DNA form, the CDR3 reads TGTGCCAGCAGCCAAGTGGCAGGGGGCCTTAATACGCAGTATTTT. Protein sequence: CASSQVAGGLNTQYF.

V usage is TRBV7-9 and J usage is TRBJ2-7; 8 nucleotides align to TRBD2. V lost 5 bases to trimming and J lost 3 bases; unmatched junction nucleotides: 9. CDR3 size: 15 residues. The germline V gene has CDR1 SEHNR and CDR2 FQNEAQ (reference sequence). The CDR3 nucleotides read TGTGCCAGCAGCCCCACCGGGGCGGGGGGCTACGAGCAGTACTTC. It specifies CASSPTGAGGYEQYF.

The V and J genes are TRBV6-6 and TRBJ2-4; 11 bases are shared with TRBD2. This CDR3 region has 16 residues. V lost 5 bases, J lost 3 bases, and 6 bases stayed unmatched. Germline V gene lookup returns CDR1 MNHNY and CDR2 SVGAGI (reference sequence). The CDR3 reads CASSHRLAGIKNIQYF. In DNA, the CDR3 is TGTGCCAGCAGTCACAGACTAGCGGGGATCAAAAACATTCAGTACTTC.

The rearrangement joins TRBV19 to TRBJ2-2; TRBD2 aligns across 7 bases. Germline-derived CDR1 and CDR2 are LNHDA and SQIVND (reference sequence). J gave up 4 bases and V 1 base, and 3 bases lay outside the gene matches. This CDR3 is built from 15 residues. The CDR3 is CASSIVTGGTGELFF. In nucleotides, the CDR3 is TGTGCCAGTAGTATAGTGACGGGGGGCACCGGGGAGCTGTTTTTT.

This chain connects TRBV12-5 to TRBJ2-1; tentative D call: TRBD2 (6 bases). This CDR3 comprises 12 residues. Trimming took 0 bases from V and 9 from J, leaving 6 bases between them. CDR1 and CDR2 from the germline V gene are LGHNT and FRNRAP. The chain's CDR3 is CASGLVGGEQFF. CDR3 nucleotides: TGTGCTAGTGGTTTGGTCGGGGGTGAGCAGTTCTTC.

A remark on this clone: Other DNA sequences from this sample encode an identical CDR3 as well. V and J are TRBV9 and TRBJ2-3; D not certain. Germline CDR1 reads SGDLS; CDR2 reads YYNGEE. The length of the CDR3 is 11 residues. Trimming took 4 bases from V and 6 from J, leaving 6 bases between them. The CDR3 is CASSLEDTQYF. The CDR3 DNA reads TGTGCCAGCAGCCTAGAGGATACGCAGTATTTT.

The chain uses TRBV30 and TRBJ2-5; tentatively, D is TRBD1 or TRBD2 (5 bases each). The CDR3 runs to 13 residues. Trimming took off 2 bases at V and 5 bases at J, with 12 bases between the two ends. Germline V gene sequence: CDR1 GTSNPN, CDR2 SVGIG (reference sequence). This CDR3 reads CAWSRGPSETQYF. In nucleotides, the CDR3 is TGTGCCTGGAGTAGGGGACCCTCGGAGACCCAGTACTTC.

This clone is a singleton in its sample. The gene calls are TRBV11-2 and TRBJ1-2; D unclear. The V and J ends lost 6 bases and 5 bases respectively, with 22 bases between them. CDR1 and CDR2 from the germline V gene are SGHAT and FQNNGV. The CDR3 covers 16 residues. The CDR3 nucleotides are TGTGCCAGCAGTCGAACTGGGAGGGCATCTCCGTATGGCTACACCTTC. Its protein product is CASSRTGRASPYGYTF.

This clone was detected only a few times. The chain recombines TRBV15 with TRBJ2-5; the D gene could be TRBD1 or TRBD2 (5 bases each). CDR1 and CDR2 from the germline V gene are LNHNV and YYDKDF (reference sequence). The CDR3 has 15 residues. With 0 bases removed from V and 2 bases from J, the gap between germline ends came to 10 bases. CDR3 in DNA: TGTGCCACCAGCAGAGATAGGGGACCACAAGAGACCCAGTACTTC. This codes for CATSRDRGPQETQYF.